The 13 T cell receptor beta chains listed next were all sequenced from one sample in a study of OX40 agonist ivuxolimab in advanced cancers. Some clones are missing from TCRdb's copy, which holds only in-frame ones; the method was immunoSEQ multiplex PCR. Of 40,000 to 50,000 clones in the sample, approximately 86% were seen once. The starting material was CD4+ or CD8+ T cells sorted from blood, obtained in a trial of the OX40 agonist ivuxolimab. These receptors were taken from an adult with an advanced solid tumor such as melanoma, head and neck, liver or kidney cancer.

The chain employs TRBV27 and TRBJ2-1, with 12 bases matching TRBD2. CDR1 is MNHEY and CDR2 is SMNVEV in the germline V gene (reference sequence). The CDR3 spans 15 residues. Unmatched junction bases numbered 6, after V lost 6 bases and J lost 6 bases. This chain's CDR3 is CASSFGLAGRNEQFF. The CDR3 DNA reads TGTGCCAGCAGCTTCGGACTAGCGGGACGCAATGAGCAGTTCTTC.

V and J are TRBV7-9 and TRBJ1-2; no reliable D call. Germline V CDR1 and CDR2: SEHNR, FQNEAQ (reference sequence). The CDR3 has 14 residues. V was cut by 0 bases and J by 4 bases, with 9 bases left in between. The CDR3 DNA follows: TGTGCCAGCAGCTTAGCGTTTCTCGGCTATGGCTACACCTTC. It specifies CASSLAFLGYGYTF.

This chain joins TRBV27 and TRBJ1-5; TRBD1 might be the D (5 bases). This CDR3 comprises 14 residues. Germline values: CDR1 MNHEY, CDR2 SMNVEV (reference sequence). V gave up 2 bases and J gave up 4 bases, with 9 bases separating them. This CDR3 reads CASSLPGGNQPQHF. DNA of the CDR3: TGTGCCAGCAGTTTACCTGGGGGTAATCAGCCCCAGCATTTT.

This clone was picked up one time. This chain uses TRBV4-3 with TRBJ1-2; D possibly corresponds to TRBD1 (5 bases). Trimming took off 4 bases at V and 5 bases at J, with 11 bases between the two ends. Looked up from germline, CDR1 is LGHNA and CDR2 is YSLEER. This CDR3 region has 13 residues. CDR3: CASSPDRLYGYTF. CDR3 coding DNA: TGCGCCAGCAGCCCCGACAGACTGTATGGCTACACCTTC.

This clone was detected only a few times. The chain has TRBV7-6 and TRBJ1-2; 8 bases are a match to TRBD1. Germline V gene lookup returns CDR1 SGHVS and CDR2 FNYEAQ. This CDR3 is 13 amino acids long. V shed 1 base, J shed 6 bases, and the junction held 1 base outside the gene matches. The CDR3 region is CASSLETGDGYTF. For the CDR3, the DNA is TGTGCCAGCAGCTTAGAGACAGGGGATGGCTACACCTTC.

V gene TRBV6-5 combines with J gene TRBJ2-2, with 8 bases matching TRBD2. Germline CDR1 and CDR2: MNHEY and SVGAGI. V lost 7 bases to trimming and J lost 6 bases; unmatched junction nucleotides: 7. The CDR3 covers 14 residues. The CDR3, as DNA: TGTGCCAGCACCCAGCGGGAGTATGCCGGGGAGCTGTTTTTT. Its protein product is CASTQREYAGELFF.

The V gene is TRBV6-1, the J gene TRBJ2-7, with D uncertain. Germline V CDR1 and CDR2: MNHNS, SASEGT. V lost 1 base, J lost 3 bases, and 4 bases lay in between. The CDR3 is 12 residues long. CDR3 sequence: CASSEVFYEQYF. The CDR3 DNA sequence: TGTGCCAGCAGTGAAGTGTTCTACGAGCAGTACTTC.

This clone came up a few times. The gene calls are TRBV4-3 and TRBJ2-7, with D tentatively TRBD1 or TRBD2 (8 bases each). The CDR3 has 15 amino acids. Per germline, CDR1 LGHNA and CDR2 YSLEER. V was pared by 4 bases and J by 11 bases, with 24 bases between. CDR3 residues: CASSPSGGTGIEKYF. In DNA form, the CDR3 reads TGCGCCAGCAGCCCCTCGGGAGGGACAGGTATAGAAAAGTACTTC.

The DNA of the CDR3 is TGTGCCAGCAGGGAGACTGACAGGGGCGCCTACGAGCAGTACTTC. Its protein is CASRETDRGAYEQYF. This chain connects TRBV6-1 to TRBJ2-7; 8 nucleotides line up with TRBD1. This CDR3 region has 15 residues. Germline CDR1 MNHNS, CDR2 SASEGT. V was clipped by 6 bases and J by 2 bases; unmatched bases: 9.

The chain combines TRBV27 with TRBJ2-1; 7 positions match TRBD1. V was clipped by 2 bases and J by 7 bases; unmatched bases: 2. The germline V gene has CDR1 MNHEY and CDR2 SMNVEV (reference sequence). This CDR3 has 13 residues. CDR3 nucleotides: TGTGCCAGCAGTTTAGCGACAGGGAATGAGCAGTTCTTC. Encoded protein: CASSLATGNEQFF.

This clone was seen once. The CDR3 DNA reads as TGTGCCAGCAGCCCCGGGAGGGGGGGCGGGGCTCTGATCGAGTACTTC. This encodes CASSPGRGGGALIEYF. V is TRBV11-1 and J is TRBJ2-5; the match to TRBD2 covers 8 bases. V was clipped by 5 bases and J by 12 bases; unmatched bases: 20. The germline V gene encodes CDR1 SGHAT and CDR2 FQDESV (reference sequence). The CDR3 is 16 amino acids.

The rearrangement joins TRBV6-6 to TRBJ2-3, with D unresolved. This CDR3 comprises 12 residues. Germline V gives CDR1 MNHNY, CDR2 SVGAGI (reference sequence). Trimming took 10 bases from V and 2 from J, leaving 10 bases between them. As DNA, the CDR3 is TGTGCCACCGGACCACTCACAGATACGCAGTATTTT. This encodes CATGPLTDTQYF.

This rearrangement joins TRBV11-2 to TRBJ2-1; TRBD2 matches at 8 bases. This CDR3 spans 13 amino acids. The V gene's germline CDR1 is SGHAT and CDR2 FQNNGV. The junction had 12 bases not matched to a gene; V was cut back by 10 bases and J by 10 bases. CDR3 coding DNA: TGTGCCACTCCGGGACTAGATTCTCGCGAGCAGTTCTTC. The encoded protein is CATPGLDSREQFF.